Included here is one T cell receptor beta chain sequence, with context. Original processing methods: Quantification of nucleated cells was approximated via reference gene primer amplification. Generated by immunoSEQ multiplex PCR, the TCRdb table keeps only in-frame clones and is missing some. From that table come the V and J calls and clone size; the DNA was used to work out D and trimming. The data contain around 78,000 clones, roughly 85% of them singletons. The CDR3 contains 13 residues. V dropped 6 bases and J dropped 2 bases, with 10 bases sitting between them. Looked up from germline, CDR1 is KGHSH and CDR2 is LQKENI. The data were obtained in a study of blood T cell repertoires in COVID-19. At the level of the study: The analysed material was cDNA or gDNA that came from T cells, B-cell-depleted T cells, or PBMCs.

The sample was peripheral blood. This clonotype was sampled from a human donor in a cohort sampled during active COVID-19. The V and J genes are TRBV18 and TRBJ2-5; D remains unclear. CDR3 nucleotide sequence: TGTGCCAGCTCGTCTTGGCCACAAGAGACCCAGTACTTC. This codes for CASSSWPQETQYF. Filled out from reference TRBV18 and TRBJ2-5, the complete variable domain reads NAGVMQNPRHLVRRRGQEARLRCSPMKGHSHVYWYRQLPEEGLKFMVYLQKENIIDESGMPKERFSAEFPKEGPSILRIQQVVRGDSAAYFCASSSWPQETQYFGPGTRLLVL.